Presented here are 21 T cell receptor beta chains from one specimen sequenced in a study of T cell responses to AZD1222 COVID-19 vaccine. The assay was immunoSEQ multiplex PCR, and TCRdb's table has in-frame clones only and misses some. The table shows approximately 140,000 clones, with 90% occurring only once. Sequencing was performed on peripheral blood, taken 28 days after the second AZD1222 dose. These receptors all come from an adult who received the AZD1222 COVID-19 vaccine.

V and J are TRBV30 and TRBJ2-7; D gene ambiguous. V was clipped by 2 bases and J by 1 base, with 9 bases between them. The germline CDR1 and CDR2 sequences are GTSNPN and SVGIG (reference sequence). The CDR3 is 13 residues long. The CDR3 nucleotides are TGTGCCTGGAGTAGAGACGAGTCCTACGAGCAGTACTTC. Encoded protein: CAWSRDESYEQYF.

The chain carries TRBV28 and TRBJ2-1; possibly TRBD1 or TRBD2 for D (5 bases each). The CDR3 sequence is 15 residues long. Germline V gives CDR1 MDHEN, CDR2 SYDVKM. V shed 6 bases and J shed 0 bases, with 12 bases lying between them. DNA for the CDR3: TGTGCCAGCAGCCCCGAGGGGAGCTCCTACAATGAGCAGTTCTTC. Protein product: CASSPEGSSYNEQFF.

This clone was seen only once. V usage is TRBV5-4 and J usage is TRBJ1-5; D is possibly TRBD1 (5 bases). Germline V gene data show CDR1 as SGHNT and CDR2 as YYREEE (reference sequence). V was shortened by 2 bases and J by 6 bases, with 9 bases between the two germline ends. The CDR3 sequence is 13 residues long. The CDR3 DNA reads TGTGCCAGCAGCTTAGGGGTAGGTCAGCCCCAGCATTTT. It encodes CASSLGVGQPQHF.

The chain is built from TRBV27 and TRBJ1-5, with a tentative D call TRBD1 (6 bases). Germline CDR1 is MNHEY and CDR2 is SMNVEV (reference sequence). CDR3 size: 19 residues. Trimming shortened V by 7 bases and J by 0 bases, and 25 bases separated the two germline ends. In DNA form, the CDR3 reads TGTGCCAGCAATTCCGTTCAGGGGCCCCTATTTTATAGCAATCAGCCCCAGCATTTT. It translates to CASNSVQGPLFYSNQPQHF.

V and J are TRBV19 and TRBJ2-7; D tentatively fits TRBD1 or TRBD2 (6 bases each). Germline V gene data show CDR1 as LNHDA and CDR2 as SQIVND (reference sequence). V was shortened by 5 bases and J by 4 bases, with 21 bases between the two germline ends. The CDR3 spans 16 residues. The CDR3 is CASSLRGAQRRYEQYF. CDR3 coding DNA: TGTGCCAGTAGTTTGAGGGGGGCCCAGCGGAGATACGAGCAGTACTTC.

The chain joins TRBV20-1 to TRBJ1-1; D not certain. This CDR3 has 8 residues. Per germline, CDR1 DFQATT and CDR2 SNEGSKA (reference sequence). Trimming removed 8 bases at V and 11 bases at J, with 9 bases between. The CDR3, as DNA: TGCAGTCACGGCTCGGCTTTCTTT. Its translation: CSHGSAFF.

The chain combines TRBV11-3 with TRBJ2-1, with 10 bases fitting TRBD2. Germline trimming cut 2 bases from V and 9 bases from J; bases unmatched to any gene: 4. CDR1 and CDR2 from the germline V gene are SGHNT and YENEEA. The length of the CDR3 is 14 residues. CDR3 sequence (DNA): TGTGCCAGCAGCTTAAGGACTAGCGGTAGTGAGCAGTTCTTC. Translated: CASSLRTSGSEQFF.

This clone was counted a few times. The chain uses TRBV5-1 and TRBJ1-6; 8 bases map to TRBD1. CDR3 length equals 16 residues. Germline CDR1 is SGHRS and CDR2 is YFSETQ. V lost 4 bases, J lost 5 bases, and 8 bases stayed unmatched. The chain's CDR3 is CASSASGQGDNSPLHF. The CDR3 DNA sequence: TGCGCCAGCAGCGCCTCCGGACAGGGAGATAATTCACCCCTCCACTTT.

This sequence joins TRBV2 and TRBJ1-3; D gene uncertain. There are 13 residues in the CDR3. Trimming pared 4 bases from V and 0 bases from J, leaving 4 bases between. CDR1 SNHLY and CDR2 FYNNEI come from the germline V gene. CDR3 in DNA: TGTGCCAGCAGTGTGAGCTCTGGAAACACCATATATTTT. As protein: CASSVSSGNTIYF. The complete variable domain, with remaining parts taken from reference TRBV2 and TRBJ1-3, reads EPEVTQTPSHQVTQMGQEVILRCVPISNHLYFYWYRQILGQKVEFLVSFYNNEISEKSEIFDDQFSVERPDGSNFTLKIRSTKLEDSAMYFCASSVSSGNTIYFGEGSWLTVV.

The rearrangement links TRBV5-6 to TRBJ2-5, with 7 bases identical to TRBD1. Germline CDR1 SGHDT, CDR2 YYEEEE. V shed 2 bases and J 1 base; nucleotides not matched to a gene: 2. The CDR3 loop spans 14 amino acids. The CDR3 spells CASSFGTAQETQYF. CDR3 DNA sequence: TGTGCCAGCAGCTTCGGGACAGCCCAAGAGACCCAGTACTTC.

The gene calls are TRBV19 and TRBJ2-2; no firm D call. Trimming left V 3 bases short and J 2 bases short, with 10 bases between. This CDR3 is built from 15 residues. CDR1 and CDR2 from the germline V gene are LNHDA and SQIVND (reference sequence). CDR3 coding DNA: TGTGCCAGTAGTATCCTGGACGTAAACACCGGGGAGCTGTTTTTT. Protein sequence: CASSILDVNTGELFF.

The chain joins TRBV2 to TRBJ2-5, with a tentative D call TRBD1 (6 bases). Germline values: CDR1 SNHLY, CDR2 FYNNEI. V lost 7 bases, J lost 2 bases, and 8 bases lay in between. The CDR3 sequence is 12 residues long. The CDR3 coding sequence is TGTGCCAGCACCGGACAGCAAGAGACCCAGTACTTC. Translated, it gives CASTGQQETQYF.

V gene TRBV28 combines with J gene TRBJ1-2; 10 bases fit TRBD1. The CDR3 covers 15 residues. Germline CDR1 MDHEN, CDR2 SYDVKM. V gave up 5 bases and J gave up 6 bases; unmatched junction bases: 9. CDR3 sequence reads: CASSLGTGVVDGYTF. Written as DNA, the CDR3 is TGTGCCAGCAGTCTCGGGACAGGGGTAGTAGATGGCTACACCTTC.

The chain recombines TRBV6-5 with TRBJ1-2; 9 bases fit TRBD1. Trimming at V came to 4 bases and at J to 7 bases, leaving 4 bases not matched to a gene. The V gene's germline CDR1 is MNHEY and CDR2 SVGAGI. There are 13 residues in the CDR3. CDR3 sequence: CASSLTGGFGYTF. DNA of the CDR3: TGTGCCAGCAGTTTAACAGGGGGCTTTGGCTACACCTTC.

Here the CDR3 DNA reads TGTGCCAGCAGCTCCAACAGGGTCGTTGGTACTGAAGCTTTCTTT. Amino acids: CASSSNRVVGTEAFF. The rearrangement links TRBV11-2 to TRBJ1-1; D perhaps matches TRBD1 (6 bases). The CDR3 has 15 amino acids. The germline V gene has CDR1 SGHAT and CDR2 FQNNGV. V lost 4 bases and J 5 bases, leaving 17 bases between the germline ends.

The rearrangement joins TRBV5-8 to TRBJ1-4; D is unresolved. The ends were cut back, 0 bases at V and 4 bases at J, with 7 bases in the middle. The CDR3 is 14 residues long. The germline V gene encodes CDR1 SGHTS and CDR2 YDEGEE. The CDR3 DNA sequence: TGTGCCAGCAGCTTGGGGACCAATAATGAAAAACTGTTTTTT. This sequence encodes CASSLGTNNEKLFF.

In this sample, this clone turned up once. The rearrangement joins TRBV11-3 to TRBJ1-1; a weak D match, TRBD1 (6 bases). There are 17 residues in the CDR3. Germline CDR1 SGHNT, CDR2 YENEEA. The V end lost 2 bases, the J end lost 11 bases, and 27 bases lay between the germline ends. CDR3 protein: CASSLTHLPGRGDFAFF. CDR3 nucleotides: TGTGCCAGCAGCTTAACGCACTTACCGGGCAGGGGTGATTTTGCTTTCTTT. Supplemented by reference TRBV11-3 and TRBJ1-1, the full variable domain reads EAGVVQSPRYKIIEKKQPVAFWCNPISGHNTLYWYLQNLGQGPELLIRYENEEAVDDSQLPKDRFSAERLKGVDSTLKIQPAELGDSAVYLCASSLTHLPGRGDFAFFGQGTRLTVV.

This chain connects TRBV19 to TRBJ2-7; TRBD1 aligns across 8 bases. The CDR3 spans 15 residues. Germline values: CDR1 LNHDA, CDR2 SQIVND (reference sequence). J lost 7 bases, V lost 4 bases, and 12 bases had no gene match. This CDR3 reads CASSTRTGKLGEQYF. The DNA of the CDR3 is TGTGCCAGTAGTACGAGGACAGGGAAATTAGGAGAGCAGTACTTC.

The chain carries TRBV12-5 and TRBJ2-1; D gene ambiguous. The CDR3 is made up of 14 amino acids. With 2 bases removed from V and 5 bases from J, the gap between germline ends came to 10 bases. The germline gives CDR1 LGHNT, CDR2 FRNRAP. CDR3 bases: TGTGCTAGTGGTTTGCCCCCGCAGGACAATGAGCAGTTCTTC. Amino acids: CASGLPPQDNEQFF.

The V gene is TRBV7-2, the J gene TRBJ1-6; no reliable D call. The CDR3 runs 15 residues. Trimming shortened V by 6 bases and J by 3 bases, and 12 bases separated the two germline ends. Germline CDR1 reads SGHTA; CDR2 reads FQGNSA. The CDR3 loop reads CASRLTGIYNSPLHF. The CDR3 DNA sequence: TGTGCCAGCAGACTTACGGGGATCTATAATTCACCCCTCCACTTT.

To note about this clone: An end of the junction differs from the germline gene, which may be a read error. The J gene is TRBJ1-3, the V gene TRBV2; D is ambiguous. Germline CDR1 and CDR2: SNHLY and FYNNEI. The CDR3 has 12 amino acids. CDR3 sequence: CASREDGNTIYF. Written as DNA, the CDR3 is TGTGCCAGCAGGGAAGACGGAAACACCATATATTTT.